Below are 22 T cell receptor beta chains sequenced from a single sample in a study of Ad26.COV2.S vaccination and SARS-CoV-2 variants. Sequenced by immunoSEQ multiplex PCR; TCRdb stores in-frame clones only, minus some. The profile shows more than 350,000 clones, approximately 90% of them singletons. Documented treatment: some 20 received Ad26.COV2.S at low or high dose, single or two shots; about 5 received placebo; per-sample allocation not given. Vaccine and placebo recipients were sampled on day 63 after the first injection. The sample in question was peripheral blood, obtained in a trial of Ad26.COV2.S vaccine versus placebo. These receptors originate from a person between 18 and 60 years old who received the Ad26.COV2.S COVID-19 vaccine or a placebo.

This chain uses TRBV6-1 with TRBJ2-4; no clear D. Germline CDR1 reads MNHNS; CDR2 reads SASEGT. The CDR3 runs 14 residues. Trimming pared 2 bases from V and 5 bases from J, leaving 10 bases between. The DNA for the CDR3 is TGTGCCAGCAGTGAATACGGAGTTCAAAACATTCAGTACTTC. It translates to CASSEYGVQNIQYF.

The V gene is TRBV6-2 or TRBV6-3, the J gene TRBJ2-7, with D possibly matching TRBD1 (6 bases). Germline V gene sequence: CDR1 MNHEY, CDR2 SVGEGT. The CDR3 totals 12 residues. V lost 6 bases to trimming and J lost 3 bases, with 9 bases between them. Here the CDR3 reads CASSLGHYEQYF. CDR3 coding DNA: TGTGCCAGCAGCCTGGGACACTACGAGCAGTACTTC.

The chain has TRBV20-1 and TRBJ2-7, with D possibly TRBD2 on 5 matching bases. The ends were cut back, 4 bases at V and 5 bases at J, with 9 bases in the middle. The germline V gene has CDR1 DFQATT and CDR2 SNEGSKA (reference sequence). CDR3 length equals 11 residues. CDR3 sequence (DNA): TGCAGTGCTACTACTAGTAACGAGCAGTACTTC. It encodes CSATTSNEQYF.

In DNA, the CDR3 is TGTGCCAGCAGCCTCCGACAGGGGGCGATACGACCAGCGGGGGAGCAGTACTTC. This translates into CASSLRQGAIRPAGEQYF. The chain couples TRBV3-1 (or the pseudogene TRBV3-2) to TRBJ2-7, with 10 bases that match TRBD1. With 4 bases clipped from V and 7 bases from J, the junction kept 19 bases outside the gene matches. Germline V CDR1 and CDR2: LGHDT, YNNKEL (reference sequence). This CDR3 region has 18 residues.

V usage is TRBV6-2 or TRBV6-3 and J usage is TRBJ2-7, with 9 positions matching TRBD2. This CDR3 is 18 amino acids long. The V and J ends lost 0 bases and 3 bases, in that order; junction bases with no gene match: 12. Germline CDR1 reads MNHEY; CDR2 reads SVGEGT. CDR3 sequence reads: CASSYSMAAGGTFYEQYF. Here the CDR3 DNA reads TGTGCCAGCAGTTACTCGATGGCAGCGGGAGGCACTTTCTACGAGCAGTACTTC.

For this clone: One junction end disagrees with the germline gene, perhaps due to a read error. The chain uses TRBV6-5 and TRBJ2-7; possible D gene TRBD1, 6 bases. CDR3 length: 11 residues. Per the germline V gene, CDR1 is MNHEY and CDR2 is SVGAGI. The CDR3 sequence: CASSSQGLWAF. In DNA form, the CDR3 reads TGTGCCAGCAGTTCCCAGGGGTTATGGGCTTTC.

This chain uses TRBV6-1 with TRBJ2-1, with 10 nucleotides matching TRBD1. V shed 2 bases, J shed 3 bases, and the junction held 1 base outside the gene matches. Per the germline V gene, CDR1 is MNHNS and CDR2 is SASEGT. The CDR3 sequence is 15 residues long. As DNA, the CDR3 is TGTGCCAGCAGTGAAAGGACAGGGGGCTACAATGAGCAGTTCTTC. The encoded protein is CASSERTGGYNEQFF.

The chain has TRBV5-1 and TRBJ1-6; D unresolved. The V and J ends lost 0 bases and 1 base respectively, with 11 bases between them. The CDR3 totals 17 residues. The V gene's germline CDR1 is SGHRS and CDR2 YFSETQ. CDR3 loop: CASSLGRLGSYNSPLHF. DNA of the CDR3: TGCGCCAGCAGCTTGGGGCGTTTGGGATCCTATAATTCACCCCTCCACTTT.

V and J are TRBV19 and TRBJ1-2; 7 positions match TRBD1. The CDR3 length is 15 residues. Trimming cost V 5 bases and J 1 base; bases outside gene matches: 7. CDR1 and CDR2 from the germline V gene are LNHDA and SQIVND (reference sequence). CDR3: CASSPGTVLNYGYTF. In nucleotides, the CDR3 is TGTGCCAGTAGTCCAGGGACAGTCCTTAACTATGGCTACACCTTC.

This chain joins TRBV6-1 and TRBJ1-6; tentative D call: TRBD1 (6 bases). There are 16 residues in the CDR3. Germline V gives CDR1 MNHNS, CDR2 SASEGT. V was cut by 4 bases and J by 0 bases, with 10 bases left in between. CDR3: CASSGTGSSYNSPLHF. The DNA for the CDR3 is TGTGCCAGCAGTGGAACAGGGAGCTCCTATAATTCACCCCTCCACTTT.

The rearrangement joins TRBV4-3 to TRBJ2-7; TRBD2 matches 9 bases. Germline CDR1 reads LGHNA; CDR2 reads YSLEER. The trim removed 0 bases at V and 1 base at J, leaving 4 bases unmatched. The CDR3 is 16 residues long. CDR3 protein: CASSQDGLANSYEQYF. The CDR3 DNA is TGCGCCAGCAGCCAAGATGGACTAGCGAATTCCTACGAGCAGTACTTC.

CDR3 sequence (DNA): TGTGCCAGCAGCAAAGTCCCGGGAGGATCTGGGGCCAACGTCCTGACTTTC. Translating it yields CASSKVPGGSGANVLTF. The chain recombines TRBV21-1 with TRBJ2-6; the table gives TRBD2 as D, unverified against the DNA. TRBV21-1 is a pseudogene. This CDR3 has 17 amino acids.

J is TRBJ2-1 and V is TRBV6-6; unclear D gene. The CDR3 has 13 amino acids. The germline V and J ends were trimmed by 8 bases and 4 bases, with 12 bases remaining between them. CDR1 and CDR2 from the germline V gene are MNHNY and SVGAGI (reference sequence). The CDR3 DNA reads TGTGCCAGCTCCCTCGGGCTGTACAATGAGCAGTTCTTC. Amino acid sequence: CASSLGLYNEQFF.

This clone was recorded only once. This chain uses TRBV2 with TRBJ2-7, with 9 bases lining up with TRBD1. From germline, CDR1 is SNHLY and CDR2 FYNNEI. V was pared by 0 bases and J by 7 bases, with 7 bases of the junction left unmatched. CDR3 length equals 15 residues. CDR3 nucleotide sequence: TGTGCCAGCAGTGAAGCGGGGACAGGGAGAACTGAGCAGTACTTC. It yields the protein CASSEAGTGRTEQYF.

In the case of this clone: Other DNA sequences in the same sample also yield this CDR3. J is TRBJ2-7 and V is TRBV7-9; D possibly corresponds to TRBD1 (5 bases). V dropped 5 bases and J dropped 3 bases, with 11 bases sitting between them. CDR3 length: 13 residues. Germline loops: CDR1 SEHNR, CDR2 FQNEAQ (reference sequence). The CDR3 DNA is TGTGCCAGCAGCCCCAGGCAGGGCTACGAGCAGTACTTC. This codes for CASSPRQGYEQYF.

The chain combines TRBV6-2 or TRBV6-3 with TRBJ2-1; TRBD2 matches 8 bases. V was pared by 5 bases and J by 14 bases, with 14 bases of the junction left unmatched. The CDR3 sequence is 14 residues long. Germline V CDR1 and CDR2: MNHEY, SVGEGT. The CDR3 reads CASSALSRAGDKFF. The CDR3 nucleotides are TGTGCCAGCAGTGCCCTATCCCGAGCGGGAGACAAGTTCTTC.

For the CDR3, the DNA is TGTGCCAGTAAAGGGACAAGTTTCACCTTC. This encodes CASKGTSFTF. The chain combines TRBV19 with TRBJ1-2; TRBD1 is a possible D gene (6 bases). Germline assignment: CDR1 LNHDA and CDR2 SQIVND (reference sequence). V was clipped by 7 bases and J by 13 bases, with 13 bases between them. This CDR3 has 10 residues.

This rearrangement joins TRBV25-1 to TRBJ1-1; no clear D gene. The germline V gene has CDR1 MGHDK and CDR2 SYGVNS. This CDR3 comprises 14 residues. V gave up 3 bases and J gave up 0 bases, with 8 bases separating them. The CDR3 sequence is CASSDLGMNTEAFF. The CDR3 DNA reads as TGTGCCAGCAGTGATCTCGGGATGAACACTGAAGCTTTCTTT.

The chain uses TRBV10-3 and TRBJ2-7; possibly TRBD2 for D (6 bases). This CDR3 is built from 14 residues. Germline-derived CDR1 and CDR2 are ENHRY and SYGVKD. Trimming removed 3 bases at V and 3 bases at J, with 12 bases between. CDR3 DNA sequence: TGTGCCATCAGTGATCGGCAGGGACTCTACGAGCAGTACTTC. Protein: CAISDRQGLYEQYF.

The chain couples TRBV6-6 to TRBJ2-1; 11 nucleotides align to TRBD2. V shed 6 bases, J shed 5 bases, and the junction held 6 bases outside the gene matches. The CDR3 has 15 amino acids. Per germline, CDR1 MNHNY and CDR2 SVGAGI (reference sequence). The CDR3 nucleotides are TGTGCCAGCAGATCACTAGCGGGAGTCCACAATGAGCAGTTCTTC. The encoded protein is CASRSLAGVHNEQFF.

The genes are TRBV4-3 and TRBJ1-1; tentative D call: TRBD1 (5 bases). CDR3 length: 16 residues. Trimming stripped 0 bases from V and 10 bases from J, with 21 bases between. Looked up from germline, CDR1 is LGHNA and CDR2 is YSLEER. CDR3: CASSQDRVLRPDRAFF. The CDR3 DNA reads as TGCGCCAGCAGCCAAGATAGAGTGCTCCGACCCGACAGAGCTTTCTTT.

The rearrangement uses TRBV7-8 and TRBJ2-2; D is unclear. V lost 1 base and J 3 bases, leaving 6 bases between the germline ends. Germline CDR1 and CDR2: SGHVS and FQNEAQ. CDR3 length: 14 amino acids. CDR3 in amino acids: CASSLDRHTGELFF. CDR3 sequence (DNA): TGTGCCAGCAGCTTAGACCGTCACACCGGGGAGCTGTTTTTT.